This T cell receptor (beta chain) stems from a study of regulatory T cells in long-lasting Graves disease (dated by TCRdb to 2020 to 2023). Context from the whole study: Newly diagnosed Graves' disease patients had taken antithyroid drugs for less than 3 months. This study used TCR sequencing and RNA sequencing of peripheral blood to compare persistent Graves' disease patients against newly diagnosed Graves' disease patients. The study was conducted in China and was registered as a clinical trial. TCR sequencing covered 13 persistent and some 20 newly diagnosed Graves' disease patients, some 33 samples in total. Study-wide conclusions, independent of this receptor: Preferential use of TRBV28, TRBJ1-2 and TRBJ2-5 was observed in persistent disease, whereas TRBV20-1 and TRBJ2-1 were favored in newly diagnosed disease. The authors noted that the small sample size was a limitation that may lower accuracy. Only the TCR beta chain was sequenced and analyzed. The study examined only peripheral blood because the primary lesion, thyroid tissue, could not be accessed. Compared with newly diagnosed patients, persistent Graves' disease patients had lower TCR Shannon entropy and fewer highly expanded clones, which suggests clonal expansion. Patients with persistent disease shared more public clonotypes (over 2,500) than newly diagnosed patients did (more than 900).

The library was produced with multiplex PCR. The reads were generated on an Illumina HiSeq 4000. To build TCR beta libraries, CDR3 regions were amplified by Arm-PCR using iRepertoire HTBI primers. PCR products were gel purified before sequencing. The original pipeline was this. Gene usage analysis of CDR3 amino acid clonotypes relied on the 55 to 80 TRBV and fewer than 15 TRBJ segments identified across samples. COPE and FqMerger were used to merge filtered high-quality paired reads into contigs. BLAST was used to align contigs to IMGT TRBV, TRBD and TRBJ reference genes, with CDR3 defined following IMGT. Highly expanded clones were defined as clonotypes with a frequency above 0.1%. Shannon entropy served as the measure of repertoire diversity, while the Gini coefficient captured V-J evenness. A clonotype found in more than one individual was treated as public. The public reads were run again by TCRdb, first through fastp at Q25 and then through MiXCR, and only productive beta chains were kept. Rows with one shared CDR3 protein collapse into an entry with the most common genes and DNA. What appears here as the V and J calls and clone size reflects TCRdb's work, not the paper's. The sample table shows some 320,000 distinct CDR3 sequences, and 15% to 20% are seen once. The ten most abundant clones make up about 36% of the sample.

Read against the paper, the sample's time point label means: newly diagnosed GD, antithyroid drugs for less than 3 months. For both TCR sequencing and RNA sequencing, RNA was extracted from PBMCs in TRIzol. Graves' disease was diagnosed according to American Thyroid Association guidelines. Patients were recruited from an endocrinology department in Xi'an, China. Each patient gave about 8.1 milliliters of peripheral blood, collected in an EDTA anticoagulant tube. Ficoll Paque Plus density gradient separation was used to isolate PBMCs, and no further T cell sorting was done. An Agilent 2100 Bioanalyzer and agarose gel were used to check RNA quality, while a NanoDrop 2000 measured RNA concentration. CDR1 and CDR2 are drawn from the germline V gene: SNHLY, FYNNEI. V is cut by 7 bases and J by 2 bases, and the space between the germline ends is 18 bases. From cysteine to phenylalanine, the CDR3 is 15 amino acids long. Of the read, only the CDR3 DNA is kept; its 45 bases are in frame from base 1.

This clonotype has a count of ten or more. Its target antigen remains unknown. Base-call qualities are not available, and no considerably larger clone is one nucleotide away. The starting material was peripheral blood mononuclear cells (PBMCs), obtained at new diagnosis, from a patient treated with antithyroid drugs. This receptor was identified in a female donor with Graves disease. The V and J segments used are TRBV2 and TRBJ2-7, with the D assignment possibly TRBD1 or TRBD2, given 5 matching bases for each. The CDR3: CASKVAGADPYEQYF. The nucleotide sequence is TGTGCCAGCAAGGTAGCCGGGGCCGACCCCTACGAGCAGTACTTC.